Presented here are 27 T cell receptor beta chains from one specimen sequenced in a study of blood T cell repertoires in COVID-19. The data were produced by immunoSEQ multiplex PCR, yet TCRdb's version contains in-frame clones alone and is incomplete. The sample includes some 19,000 clones, 70% to 85% of them seen just once. Material for sequencing was peripheral blood. The receptor set was obtained from a man between 65 and 79 years old with COVID-19, enrolled during active disease.

In its sample, this clone was seen once. The chain employs TRBV9 and TRBJ1-6; 7 positions match TRBD1. The CDR3 totals 14 residues. The J segment lost 7 bases and the V segment lost 3 bases, leaving 4 bases of the junction unmatched. Per germline, CDR1 SGDLS and CDR2 YYNGEE. CDR3 in DNA: TGTGCCAGCAGCGACCGGGACAGAAATTCACCCCTCCACTTT. Residues: CASSDRDRNSPLHF.

This sequence joins TRBV29-1 and TRBJ1-3, with D unclear. The length of the CDR3 is 12 residues. CDR1 is SQVTM and CDR2 is ANQGSEA in the germline V gene. Trimming stripped 6 bases from V and 0 bases from J, with 6 bases between. The CDR3 sequence is CSVSGSGNTIYF. CDR3 DNA: TGCAGCGTGAGCGGCTCTGGAAACACCATATATTTT.

In its sample, this clone was seen once. The chain couples TRBV7-2 to TRBJ2-2; D possibly corresponds to TRBD1 (5 bases). From germline, CDR1 is SGHTA and CDR2 FQGNSA. The CDR3 length is 11 residues. V lost 4 bases, J lost 10 bases, and 7 bases lay in between. The CDR3, as DNA: TGTGCCAGCAGCTGGGGCTCGGAGCTGTTTTTT. It translates to CASSWGSELFF.

The chain carries TRBV5-1 and TRBJ2-1, with no clear D. Germline-derived CDR1 and CDR2 are SGHRS and YFSETQ. The V gene lost 0 bases and the J gene lost 5 bases, with 15 bases spanning the gap. This CDR3 contains 16 residues. The CDR3 nucleotides are TGCGCCAGCAGCTTGGCGTCTAGTGTTATCCACAATGAGCAGTTCTTC. Translated, it gives CASSLASSVIHNEQFF.

This clone turned up a few times. The chain employs TRBV15 and TRBJ1-1; TRBD1 matches 9 bases. With 1 base clipped from V and 4 bases from J, the junction kept 16 bases outside the gene matches. The CDR3 contains 19 residues. The germline CDR1 and CDR2 sequences are LNHNV and YYDKDF (reference sequence). CDR3 coding DNA: TGTGCCACCAGCAGAGCGCATGGGCCCCGGACAGGGGAGCGCACTGAAGCTTTCTTT. Its protein is CATSRAHGPRTGERTEAFF.

This chain links TRBV6-1 with TRBJ2-1, with 12 bases aligning to TRBD2. Germline V gene lookup returns CDR1 MNHNS and CDR2 SASEGT. The junction had 9 bases not matched to a gene; V was cut back by 1 base and J by 2 bases. The CDR3 is 19 residues long. The CDR3 DNA follows: TGTGCCAGCAGTGAAGGGGGACGGGGACTAGCGGGTCCCTACAATGAGCAGTTCTTC. Translating it yields CASSEGGRGLAGPYNEQFF.

The chain employs TRBV6-6 and TRBJ1-2, with 7 bases identical to TRBD1. J was trimmed by 3 bases and V by 4 bases; bases with no gene match: 5. CDR3 length equals 14 residues. Germline CDR1 reads MNHNY; CDR2 reads SVGAGI (reference sequence). The chain's CDR3 is CASSSPQGYYGYTF. In DNA form, the CDR3 reads TGTGCCAGCAGTTCCCCACAGGGGTACTATGGCTACACCTTC.

The chain carries TRBV14 and TRBJ2-3; D is unclear. CDR3 size: 15 residues. V was shortened by 2 bases and J by 4 bases, with 13 bases between the two germline ends. Per germline, CDR1 SGHDN and CDR2 FVKESK. CDR3 in DNA: TGTGCCAGCAGCCAAACCTCAACCAACTCAGATACGCAGTATTTT. Protein product: CASSQTSTNSDTQYF.

The J gene is TRBJ2-7, the V gene TRBV12-3 or TRBV12-4; TRBD2 matches 7 bases. This CDR3 spans 13 amino acids. Trimming took 5 bases from V and 3 from J; bases not matched to a gene: 4. The CDR3: CASSNGLVYEQYF. As DNA, the CDR3 is TGTGCCAGCAGTAACGGACTAGTCTACGAGCAGTACTTC.

In this sample, this clone turned up a few times. This rearrangement joins TRBV4-3 to TRBJ2-2; 11 positions match TRBD2. Per germline, CDR1 LGHNA and CDR2 YSLEER. The CDR3 is 17 residues long. V was clipped by 1 base and J by 5 bases; unmatched bases: 6. The CDR3, as DNA: TGCGCCAGCAGCCAAGGGGGGCTAGCGGGGGGAACCGGGGAGCTGTTTTTT. It codes for CASSQGGLAGGTGELFF.

This chain uses TRBV5-6 with TRBJ1-5; no reliable D call. CDR3 length: 14 residues. Deletions cut 1 base from V and 2 bases from J, with 7 bases between. Germline V lookup: CDR1 SGHDT, CDR2 YYEEEE. The chain's CDR3 is CASSLRVGNQPQHF. The CDR3 bases are TGTGCCAGCAGCTTGCGGGTGGGCAATCAGCCCCAGCATTTT.

The chain employs TRBV14 and TRBJ1-1, with a possible D match to TRBD1 (6 bases). Germline V gene sequence: CDR1 SGHDN, CDR2 FVKESK. The CDR3 extends over 14 amino acids. V shed 1 base and J shed 10 bases, with 16 bases lying between them. CDR3 sequence: CASSQVMGQGRAFF. The DNA of the CDR3 is TGTGCCAGCAGCCAAGTTATGGGGCAGGGGAGAGCTTTCTTT.

The rearrangement uses TRBV28 and TRBJ1-1; D is ambiguous. The V and J ends lost 3 bases and 0 bases respectively, with 11 bases between them. CDR3 length equals 15 residues. Per germline, CDR1 MDHEN and CDR2 SYDVKM. The chain's CDR3 is CASSLVGGLNTEAFF. The CDR3 coding sequence is TGTGCCAGCAGTTTGGTAGGAGGCCTGAACACTGAAGCTTTCTTT.

V is TRBV28 and J is TRBJ2-1; 8 bases line up with TRBD1. V dropped 7 bases and J dropped 12; count of bases not matched to a gene: 11. The CDR3 loop spans 13 amino acids. Germline CDR1 and CDR2: MDHEN and SYDVKM. CDR3 sequence: CASTGTGVRWQFF. The CDR3 DNA follows: TGTGCCAGCACCGGGACAGGAGTCCGGTGGCAGTTCTTC.

This chain connects TRBV20-1 to TRBJ2-7, with 7 bases matching TRBD2. This CDR3 is built from 11 residues. CDR1 is DFQATT, CDR2 SNEGSKA, per germline (reference sequence). The J segment lost 9 bases and the V segment lost 0 bases, leaving 2 bases of the junction unmatched. The DNA for the CDR3 is TGCAGTGCTAGAGATGGGGAGGGGCAGTACTTC. Its protein product is CSARDGEGQYF.

The chain uses TRBV11-2 and TRBJ2-4, with 8 bases identical to TRBD2. CDR3 length: 15 amino acids. Trimming took 6 bases from V and 1 from J; bases not matched to a gene: 5. Germline V gene lookup returns CDR1 SGHAT and CDR2 FQNNGV. The CDR3 DNA reads as TGTGCCAGCAGGCGTCCGGGGGGGGCCAAAAACATTCAGTACTTC. Its protein is CASRRPGGAKNIQYF. Supplemented by reference TRBV11-2 and TRBJ2-4, the full variable domain reads EAGVAQSPRYKIIEKRQSVAFWCNPISGHATLYWYQQILGQGPKLLIQFQNNGVVDDSQLPKDRFSAERLKGVDSTLKIQPAKLEDSAVYLCASRRPGGAKNIQYFGAGTRLSVL.

The CDR3 spells CASSPRQGLYGYTF. CDR3 nucleotides: TGTGCCAGCAGCCCCCGACAGGGGCTTTATGGCTACACCTTC. The rearrangement links TRBV5-8 to TRBJ1-2; 8 bases are shared with TRBD1. J lost 5 bases, V lost 4 bases, and 7 bases had no gene match. The CDR3 totals 14 residues. Germline loops: CDR1 SGHTS, CDR2 YDEGEE.

The chain is built from TRBV7-9 and TRBJ1-1; possibly TRBD1 for D (5 bases). Germline V CDR1 and CDR2: SEHNR, FQNEAQ (reference sequence). Trimming cost V 2 bases and J 1 base, with 14 bases left between them. The CDR3 covers 16 residues. CDR3 sequence: CASSLPLGQGNTEAFF. CDR3 nucleotide sequence: TGTGCCAGCAGCTTACCCCTGGGGCAGGGGAACACTGAAGCTTTCTTT.

The chain recombines TRBV5-1 with TRBJ2-2; D remains unclear. Per the germline V gene, CDR1 is SGHRS and CDR2 is YFSETQ. V was clipped by 0 bases and J by 6 bases, with 9 bases between them. This CDR3 has 14 amino acids. For the CDR3, the DNA is TGCGCCAGCAGCTTGGGACACCCTGCCGGGGAGCTGTTTTTT. The encoded protein is CASSLGHPAGELFF. Full variable domain (remainder filled in from reference TRBV5-1 and TRBJ2-2): KAGVTQTPRYLIKTRGQQVTLSCSPISGHRSVSWYQQTPGQGLQFLFEYFSETQRNKGNFPGRFSGRQFSNSRSEMNVSTLELGDSALYLCASSLGHPAGELFFGEGSRLTVL.

The chain combines TRBV19 with TRBJ2-1; TRBD1 aligns across 7 bases. The V and J ends lost 1 base and 2 bases, in that order; junction bases with no gene match: 2. Per germline, CDR1 LNHDA and CDR2 SQIVND (reference sequence). The CDR3 runs to 15 residues. DNA of the CDR3: TGTGCCAGTAGTATAGGGACAGGAGCCTACAATGAGCAGTTCTTC. It translates to CASSIGTGAYNEQFF. Full variable domain (outside the CDR3, taken from reference TRBV19 and TRBJ2-1): DGGITQSPKYLFRKEGQNVTLSCEQNLNHDAMYWYRQDPGQGLRLIYYSQIVNDFQKGDIAEGYSVSREKKESFPLTVTSAQKNPTAFYLCASSIGTGAYNEQFFGPGTRLTVL.

The rearrangement links TRBV20-1 to TRBJ1-3; 7 bases line up with TRBD1. This CDR3 has 15 amino acids. Germline V gene data show CDR1 as DFQATT and CDR2 as SNEGSKA (reference sequence). Unmatched junction bases numbered 5, after V lost 3 bases and J lost 0 bases. Here the CDR3 reads CSASAGDSSGNTIYF. DNA for the CDR3: TGCAGTGCTAGTGCGGGGGACAGCTCTGGAAACACCATATATTTT.

V usage is TRBV6-2 or TRBV6-3 and J usage is TRBJ2-2; the D gene is possibly TRBD2 (6 bases). The CDR3 contains 12 residues. CDR1 is MNHEY and CDR2 is SVGEGT in the germline V gene. Deletions cut 5 bases from V and 7 bases from J, with 8 bases between. The CDR3 DNA reads as TGTGCCAGCAGTCTGGGGGGCGGGGAGCTGTTTTTT. Protein sequence: CASSLGGGELFF.

The chain recombines TRBV6-5 with TRBJ1-2; a possible D gene is TRBD1 (5 bases). V was pared by 4 bases and J by 3 bases, with 9 bases between. CDR1 and CDR2 (germline): MNHEY, SVGAGI. CDR3 size: 13 residues. Here the CDR3 reads CASSSGGDYGYTF. The DNA for the CDR3 is TGTGCCAGCAGTTCCGGGGGAGACTATGGCTACACCTTC.

The rearrangement joins TRBV3-1 (or the pseudogene TRBV3-2) to TRBJ2-3, with TRBD2 matching 11 bases. Germline CDR1 LGHDT, CDR2 YNNKEL (reference sequence). The CDR3 contains 18 residues. The J segment lost 7 bases and the V segment lost 1 base, leaving 13 bases of the junction unmatched. CDR3 nucleotides: TGTGCCAGCAGCCAAGTTCCGAATTGGGCTAGCGGGAGGAATACGCAGTATTTT. It encodes CASSQVPNWASGRNTQYF.

The chain carries TRBV10-3 and TRBJ1-5; possibly TRBD1 for D (6 bases). Germline CDR1 ENHRY, CDR2 SYGVKD. The CDR3 loop spans 14 amino acids. V was shortened by 4 bases and J by 3 bases, with 10 bases between the two germline ends. The CDR3 region has the DNA TGTGCCATCAGTGCAGGGGCGAACAATCAGCCCCAGCATTTT. Residues: CAISAGANNQPQHF.

The chain employs TRBV5-8 and TRBJ1-5; TRBD1 matches at 7 bases. CDR3 size: 11 residues. CDR1 is SGHTS, CDR2 YDEGEE, per germline. The trim removed 2 bases at V and 13 bases at J, leaving 3 bases unmatched. CDR3 DNA: TGTGCCAGCAGCTTTACGGGACAGCAGCATTTT. It yields the protein CASSFTGQQHF.

This clone was detected a few times. The CDR3 sequence: CSAARGNDEQFF. CDR3 in DNA: TGCAGCGCCGCCCGGGGTAACGATGAGCAGTTCTTC. This chain connects TRBV29-1 to TRBJ2-1, with a possible D match to TRBD2 (5 bases). The CDR3 is 12 amino acids. V was shortened by 7 bases and J by 8 bases, with 15 bases between the two germline ends. Germline assignment: CDR1 SQVTM and CDR2 ANQGSEA.